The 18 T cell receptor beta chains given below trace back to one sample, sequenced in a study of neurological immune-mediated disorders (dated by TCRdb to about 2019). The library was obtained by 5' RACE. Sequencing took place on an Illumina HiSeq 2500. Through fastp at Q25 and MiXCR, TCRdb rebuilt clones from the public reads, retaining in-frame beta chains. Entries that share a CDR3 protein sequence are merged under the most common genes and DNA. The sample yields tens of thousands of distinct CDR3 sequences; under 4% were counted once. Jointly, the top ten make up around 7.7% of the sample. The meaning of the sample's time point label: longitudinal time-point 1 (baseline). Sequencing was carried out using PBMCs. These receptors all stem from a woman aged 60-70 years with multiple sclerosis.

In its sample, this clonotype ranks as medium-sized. In nucleotides, the CDR3 is TGTGCCAGCAGCTTAGGGTTTGAGGGGGCGGCCGGGGAGCTGTTTTTT. The encoded protein is CASSLGFEGAAGELFF. This chain links TRBV7-8 with TRBJ2-2; TRBD1 matches 7 bases. The CDR3 length is 16 residues. Trimming took 1 base from V and 6 from J; bases not matched to a gene: 8. In germline, CDR1 is SGHVS, CDR2 FQNEAQ. Combining the CDR3 with reference TRBV7-8 and TRBJ2-2 gives the whole variable domain GAGVSQSPRYKVAKRGQDVALRCDPISGHVSLFWYQQALGQGPEFLTYFQNEAQLDKSGLPSDRFFAERPEGSVSTLKIQRTQQEDSAVYLCASSLGFEGAAGELFFGEGSRLTVL.

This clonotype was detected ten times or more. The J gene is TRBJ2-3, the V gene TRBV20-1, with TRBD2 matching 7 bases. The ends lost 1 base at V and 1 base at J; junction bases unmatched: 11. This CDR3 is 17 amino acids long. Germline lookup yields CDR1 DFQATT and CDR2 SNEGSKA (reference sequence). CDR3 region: CSARVILASGRTDTQYF. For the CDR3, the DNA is TGCAGTGCTAGAGTTATTTTGGCTAGCGGACGCACAGATACGCAGTATTTT.

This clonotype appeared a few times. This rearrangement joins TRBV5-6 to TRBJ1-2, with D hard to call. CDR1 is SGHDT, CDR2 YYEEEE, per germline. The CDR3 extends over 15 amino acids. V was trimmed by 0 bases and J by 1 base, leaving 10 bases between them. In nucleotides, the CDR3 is TGTGCCAGCAGCTTGGTATCTCTTATTAACTATGGCTACACCTTC. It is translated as CASSLVSLINYGYTF.

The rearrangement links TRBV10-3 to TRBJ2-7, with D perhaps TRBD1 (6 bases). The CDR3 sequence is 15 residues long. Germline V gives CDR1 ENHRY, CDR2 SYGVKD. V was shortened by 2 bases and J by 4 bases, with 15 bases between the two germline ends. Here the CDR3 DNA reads TGTGCCATCAGTGAGGTTGGGGCCCAGGGGTACGAGCAGTACTTC. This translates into CAISEVGAQGYEQYF.

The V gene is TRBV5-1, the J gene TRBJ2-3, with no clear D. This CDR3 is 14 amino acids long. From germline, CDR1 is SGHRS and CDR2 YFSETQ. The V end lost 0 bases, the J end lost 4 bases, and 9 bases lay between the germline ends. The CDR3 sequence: CASSLAGAPDTQYF. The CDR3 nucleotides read TGCGCCAGCAGCTTGGCAGGAGCTCCAGATACGCAGTATTTT.

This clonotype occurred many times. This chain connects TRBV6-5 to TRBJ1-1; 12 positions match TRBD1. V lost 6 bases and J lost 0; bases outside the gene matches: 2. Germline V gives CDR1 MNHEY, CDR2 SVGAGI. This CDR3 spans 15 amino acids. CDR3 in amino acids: CASRGQGALNTEAFF. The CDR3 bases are TGTGCCAGCAGGGGACAGGGGGCGTTGAACACTGAAGCTTTCTTT.

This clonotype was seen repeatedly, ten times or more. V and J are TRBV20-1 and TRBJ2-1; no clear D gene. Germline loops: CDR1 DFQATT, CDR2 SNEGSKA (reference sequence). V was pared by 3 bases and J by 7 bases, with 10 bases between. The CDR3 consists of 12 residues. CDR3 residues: CSASEKLNEQFF. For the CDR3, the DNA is TGCAGTGCTAGTGAAAAGCTGAATGAGCAGTTCTTC.

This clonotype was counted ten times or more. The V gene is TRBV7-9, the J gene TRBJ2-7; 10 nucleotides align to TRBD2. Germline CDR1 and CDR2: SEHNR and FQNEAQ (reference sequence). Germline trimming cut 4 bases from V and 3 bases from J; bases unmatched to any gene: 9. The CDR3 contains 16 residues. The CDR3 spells CASSSSPSGGFYEQYF. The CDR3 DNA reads TGTGCCAGCAGCTCCTCTCCTAGCGGGGGATTCTACGAGCAGTACTTC.

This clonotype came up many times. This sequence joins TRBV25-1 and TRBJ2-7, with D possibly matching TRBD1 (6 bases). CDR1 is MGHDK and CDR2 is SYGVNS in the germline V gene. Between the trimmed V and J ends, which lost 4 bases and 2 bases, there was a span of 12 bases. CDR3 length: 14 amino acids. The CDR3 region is CASSGPQGTYEQYF. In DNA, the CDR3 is TGTGCCAGCAGTGGTCCACAGGGAACCTACGAGCAGTACTTC.

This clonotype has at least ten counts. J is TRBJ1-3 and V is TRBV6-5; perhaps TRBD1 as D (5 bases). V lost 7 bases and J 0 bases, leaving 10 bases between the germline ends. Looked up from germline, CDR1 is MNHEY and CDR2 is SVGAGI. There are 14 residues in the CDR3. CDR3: CASKQANSGNTIYF. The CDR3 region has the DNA TGTGCCAGCAAACAGGCGAACTCTGGAAACACCATATATTTT.

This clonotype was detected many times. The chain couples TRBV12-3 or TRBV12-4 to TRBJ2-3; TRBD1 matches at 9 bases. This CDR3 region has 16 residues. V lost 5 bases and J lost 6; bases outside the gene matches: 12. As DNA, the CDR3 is TGTGCCAGCAGTACCCCAGCGGGACAGGGTCCGGATACGCAGTATTTT. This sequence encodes CASSTPAGQGPDTQYF.

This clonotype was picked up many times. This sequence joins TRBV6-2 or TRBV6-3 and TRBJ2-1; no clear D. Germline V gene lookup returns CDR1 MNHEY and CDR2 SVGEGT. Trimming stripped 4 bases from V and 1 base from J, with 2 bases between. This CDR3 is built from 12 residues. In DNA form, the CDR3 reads TGTGCCAGCAGTTTTTCCTACAATGAGCAGTTCTTC. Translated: CASSFSYNEQFF.

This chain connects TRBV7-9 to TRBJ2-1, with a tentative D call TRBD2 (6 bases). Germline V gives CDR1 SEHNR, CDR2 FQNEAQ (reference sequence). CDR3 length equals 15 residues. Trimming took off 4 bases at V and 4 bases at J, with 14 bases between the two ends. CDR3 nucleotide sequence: TGTGCCAGCAGCTCTATGTCGGCGGGGTACAATGAGCAGTTCTTC. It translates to CASSSMSAGYNEQFF.

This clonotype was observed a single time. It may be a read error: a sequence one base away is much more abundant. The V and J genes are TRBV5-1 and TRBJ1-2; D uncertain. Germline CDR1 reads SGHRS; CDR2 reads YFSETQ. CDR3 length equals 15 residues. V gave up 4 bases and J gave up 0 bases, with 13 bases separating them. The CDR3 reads CASSPYPMTNYGYTF. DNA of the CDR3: TGCGCCAGCAGCCCATACCCAATGACTAACTATGGCTACACCTTC.

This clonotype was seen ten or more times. The CDR3: CSARDRGRGAYNEQFF. The CDR3 coding sequence is TGCAGTGCTAGAGATCGGGGCAGGGGGGCCTACAATGAGCAGTTCTTC. J is TRBJ2-1 and V is TRBV20-1; TRBD1 is a possible D gene (7 bases). Trimming removed 0 bases from V and 2 bases from J, with 14 bases in between. Germline V gene data show CDR1 as DFQATT and CDR2 as SNEGSKA (reference sequence). The length of the CDR3 is 16 residues.

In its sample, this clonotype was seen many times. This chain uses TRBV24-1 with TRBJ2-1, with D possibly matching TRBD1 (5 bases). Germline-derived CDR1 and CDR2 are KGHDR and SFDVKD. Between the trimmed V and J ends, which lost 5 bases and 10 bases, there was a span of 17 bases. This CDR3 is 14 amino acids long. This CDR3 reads CATSAGQNRLEQFF. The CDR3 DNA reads TGTGCCACCAGTGCGGGCCAAAACAGGTTGGAGCAGTTCTTC.

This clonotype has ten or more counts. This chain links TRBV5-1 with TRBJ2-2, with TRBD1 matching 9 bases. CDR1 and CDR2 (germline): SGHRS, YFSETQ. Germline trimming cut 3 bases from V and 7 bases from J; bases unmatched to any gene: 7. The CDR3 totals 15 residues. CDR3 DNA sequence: TGCGCCAGCAGCTCCGGGACAGGGTCGATCGGGGAGCTGTTTTTT. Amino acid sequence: CASSSGTGSIGELFF. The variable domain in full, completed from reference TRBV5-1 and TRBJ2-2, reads KAGVTQTPRYLIKTRGQQVTLSCSPISGHRSVSWYQQTPGQGLQFLFEYFSETQRNKGNFPGRFSGRQFSNSRSEMNVSTLELGDSALYLCASSSGTGSIGELFFGEGSRLTVL.

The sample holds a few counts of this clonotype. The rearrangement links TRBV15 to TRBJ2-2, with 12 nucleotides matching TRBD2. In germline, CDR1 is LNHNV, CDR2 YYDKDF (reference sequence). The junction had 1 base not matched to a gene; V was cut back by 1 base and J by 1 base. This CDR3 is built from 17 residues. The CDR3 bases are TGTGCCACCAGCAGAGCGGGACTAGCGGGGAACACCGGGGAGCTGTTTTTT. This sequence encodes CATSRAGLAGNTGELFF.